This T cell receptor beta chain was sequenced for a study of glioma-infiltrating T cells. Study-level background: Low-grade gliomas were grade II; glioblastomas were grade IV at initial diagnosis. Sequencing aimed for 4.5- to 10-fold coverage of about a million peripheral T cells.

TCR alpha and beta CDR3 regions were amplified from RNA using iRepertoire nested multiplex PCR. One entry per CDR3 protein, called by TCRdb with MiXCR from the multiplex PCR reads. The data contain 300,000 to 400,000 distinct CDR3 sequences, 41% of them seen just once; the ten biggest clones take up around 12%. The germline V gene encodes CDR1 DFQATT and CDR2 SNEGSKA (reference sequence). Trimming stripped 0 bases from V and 0 bases from J, with 13 bases between. The CDR3 totals 16 residues. The V gene is TRBV20-1, the J gene TRBJ2-3; D ambiguous. The specimen was glioma tissue, nonneoplastic brain tissue, or PBMCs (not recorded which). The receptor was isolated from a human donor with low-grade glioma or glioblastoma, undergoing nonglioma brain surgery, or in good health (not recorded which). The CDR3 DNA follows: TGCAGTGCTAGAGATCGGCAGCGCACTAGCACAGATACGCAGTATTTT. Protein sequence: CSARDRQRTSTDTQYF.